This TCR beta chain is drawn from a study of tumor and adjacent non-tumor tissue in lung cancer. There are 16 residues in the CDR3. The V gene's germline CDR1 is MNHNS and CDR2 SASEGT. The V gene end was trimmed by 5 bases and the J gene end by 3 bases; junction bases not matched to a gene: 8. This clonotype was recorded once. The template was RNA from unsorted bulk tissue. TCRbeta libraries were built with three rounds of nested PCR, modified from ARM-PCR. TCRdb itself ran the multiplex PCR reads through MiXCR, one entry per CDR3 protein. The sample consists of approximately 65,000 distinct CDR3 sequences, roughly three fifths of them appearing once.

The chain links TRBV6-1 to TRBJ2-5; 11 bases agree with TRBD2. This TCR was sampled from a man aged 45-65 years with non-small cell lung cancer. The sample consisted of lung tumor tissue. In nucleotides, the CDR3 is TGTGCCAGCAGTAGCGGGACTAGCGGAAGAAAAGAGACCCAGTACTTC. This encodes CASSSGTSGRKETQYF.